This T cell receptor beta chain was recorded in a study of T cell repertoires in cytomegalovirus infection. Study background: As its CMV epitopes, the study selected recently identified HLA-C-restricted and well-studied HLA-B-restricted targets. Overall study results and limits: Dominating the ex vivo response were TCR beta clonotypes that were CMV-specific and HLA-C-restricted.

The table lists this clonotype with many counts. As yet, its antigen is unknown. TCRdb passed the reads through MiXCR, listing each CDR3 protein once. The table includes about 110,000 distinct CDR3 sequences, around 28% detected once. This CDR3 has 15 amino acids. Germline V gene lookup returns CDR1 SGHVS and CDR2 FQNEAQ. Trimming took 0 bases from V and 4 from J, leaving 7 bases between them. This sample comprised CD8+ T cells from cultured PBMCs, obtained from culture after CMV antigen stimulation. The TCR comes from a human donor in good health (CMV status not recorded). Some clones in this sample may be carry-over from other donors' samples. The chain is built from TRBV7-8 and TRBJ2-6; D remains ambiguous. The CDR3, as DNA: TGTGCCAGCAGCTTAGCCAAAGGGGGGGCCAACGTCCTGACTTTC. It translates to CASSLAKGGANVLTF.